Listed below are T cell receptor beta chains from one sample, sequenced in a study of blood T cell repertoires in COVID-19. Sequenced by immunoSEQ multiplex PCR; TCRdb stores in-frame clones only, minus some. Counted here are 35,000 or so clones, under 90% occurring once; the ten biggest clones make up roughly 6.1%. The source material was peripheral blood. These receptors all stem from a human donor in a cohort sampled during active COVID-19. CDR3s include the opening cysteine and the closing phenylalanine or tryptophan. A D gene is named only where the DNA matches it firmly. Clone size is shown for a subset of rows, as once, few, many or a class of expanded clone.

d_gene | j_gene | abundance | v_gene | CDR3aa | CDR3nt
. | TRBJ2-2 | . | TRBV27 | CASSLFGREENTGELFF | TGTGCCAGCAGTTTATTTGGCAGGGAGGAGAACACCGGGGAGCTGTTTTTT
TRBD1 | TRBJ1-2 | . | TRBV6-1 | CASSEMQGVTGNTF | TGTGCCAGCAGTGAAATGCAGGGGGTAACGGGAAACACCTTC
. | TRBJ1-1 | . | TRBV27 | CASTPDRTNTEAFF | TGTGCCAGCACCCCGGACAGAACGAACACTGAAGCTTTCTTT
. | TRBJ2-5 | . | TRBV14 | CASSQVQVETQYF | TGTGCCAGCAGCCAAGTTCAGGTGGAGACCCAGTACTTC
TRBD2 | TRBJ2-4 | . | TRBV6-2/TRBV6-3 | CASSLGLAGGIRNIQYF | TGTGCCAGCAGTCTGGGACTAGCGGGAGGAATCAGAAACATTCAGTACTTC
TRBD1 | TRBJ2-1 | few | TRBV7-6 | CASRRWGTGETGNEQFF | TGTGCCAGCAGACGATGGGGGACAGGGGAAACTGGCAATGAGCAGTTCTTC
TRBD2 | TRBJ2-2 | once | TRBV4-2 | CASSPQLAGGPNGELFF | TGTGCCAGCAGCCCGCAACTAGCGGGGGGGCCCAACGGGGAGCTGTTTTTT
TRBD1 | TRBJ2-2 | . | TRBV5-6 | CASSLWDRGTGELFF | TGTGCCAGCAGCTTATGGGACAGGGGAACCGGGGAGCTGTTTTTT
. | TRBJ2-2 | few | TRBV21-1 | CASSNRVRPAGELFF | TGTGCCAGCAGCAACAGGGTTAGGCCCGCCGGGGAGCTGTTTTTT
. | TRBJ2-7 | . | TRBV5-1 | CASSFSGETYEQYF | TGCGCCAGCAGCTTTTCGGGGGAGACCTACGAGCAGTACTTC
. | TRBJ2-3 | once | TRBV6-1 | CASSEKRARTDTQYF | TGTGCCAGCAGTGAAAAGCGGGCCCGCACAGATACGCAGTATTTT
. | TRBJ1-2 | . | TRBV19 | CASSIGPANYGYTF | TGTGCCAGTAGTATTGGTCCAGCTAACTATGGCTACACCTTC
. | TRBJ2-7 | . | TRBV10-2 | CASRAWGSESSYEQYF | TGCGCCAGCAGGGCCTGGGGCAGCGAATCCTCCTACGAGCAGTACTTC
TRBD1 | TRBJ2-5 | . | TRBV19 | CASSPQGRETQYF | TGTGCCAGTAGTCCACAGGGGAGAGAGACCCAGTACTTC
TRBD1 | TRBJ2-1 | . | TRBV5-1 | CASSSSTGTGVYNEQFF | TGCGCCAGCAGCAGTTCGACCGGGACAGGGGTGTACAATGAGCAGTTCTTC
TRBD1 | TRBJ1-2 | . | TRBV12-3/TRBV12-4 | CASSQDRVYGYTF | TGTGCCAGCAGCCAAGACAGGGTCTATGGCTACACCTTC
TRBD2 | TRBJ2-5 | . | TRBV9 | CASSEGLAGGQETQYF | TGTGCCAGCAGCGAGGGACTAGCGGGGGGACAAGAGACCCAGTACTTC
TRBD1 | TRBJ2-1 | . | TRBV28 | CAWGLDRGNNEQFF | TGTGCCTGGGGTCTGGACAGGGGTAACAATGAGCAGTTCTTC
. | TRBJ2-7 | . | TRBV29-1 | CSVELPGPLYEQYF | TGCAGCGTTGAATTACCAGGCCCCCTCTACGAGCAGTACTTC
. | TRBJ2-7 | . | TRBV18 | CASSQPGQSEQYF | TGTGCCAGCTCACAGCCGGGACAAAGCGAGCAGTACTTC
. | TRBJ1-1 | few | TRBV28 | CASTIRNTEAFF | TGTGCCAGTACCATCAGGAACACTGAAGCTTTCTTT
. | TRBJ1-2 | . | TRBV5-6 | CASSVTLTEYYGYTF | TGTGCCAGCAGCGTAACCCTGACTGAATACTATGGCTACACCTTC
. | TRBJ1-2 | . | TRBV6-5 | CASSRPGVSYGYTF | TGTGCCAGCAGCCGACCAGGGGTCTCCTATGGCTACACCTTC
. | TRBJ1-1 | . | TRBV27 | CASSFQGSVNTEAFF | TGTGCCAGCAGTTTTCAAGGGAGCGTGAACACTGAAGCTTTCTTT
. | TRBJ2-7 | . | TRBV10-3 | CAIRDGVGEQYF | TGTGCCATCAGGGACGGGGTCGGTGAGCAGTACTTC
. | TRBJ2-5 | . | TRBV18 | CASSPGQLETQYF | TGTGCCAGCTCACCAGGGCAGTTAGAGACCCAGTACTTC
. | TRBJ1-5 | . | TRBV7-2 | CASSLASPTIGQPQHF | TGTGCCAGCAGCTTAGCGAGCCCCACTATCGGCCAGCCCCAGCATTTT
. | TRBJ1-1 | . | TRBV27 | CASSLFRGRTEAFF | TGTGCCAGCAGCTTATTTCGGGGAAGGACTGAAGCTTTCTTT
. | TRBJ1-1 | . | TRBV19 | CASSIQVPNTEAFF | TGTGCCAGTAGTATCCAGGTCCCTAACACTGAAGCTTTCTTT
. | TRBJ2-2 | few | TRBV6-1 | CASSERGGTGELFF | TGTGCCAGCAGTGAAAGGGGTGGCACCGGGGAGCTGTTTTTT